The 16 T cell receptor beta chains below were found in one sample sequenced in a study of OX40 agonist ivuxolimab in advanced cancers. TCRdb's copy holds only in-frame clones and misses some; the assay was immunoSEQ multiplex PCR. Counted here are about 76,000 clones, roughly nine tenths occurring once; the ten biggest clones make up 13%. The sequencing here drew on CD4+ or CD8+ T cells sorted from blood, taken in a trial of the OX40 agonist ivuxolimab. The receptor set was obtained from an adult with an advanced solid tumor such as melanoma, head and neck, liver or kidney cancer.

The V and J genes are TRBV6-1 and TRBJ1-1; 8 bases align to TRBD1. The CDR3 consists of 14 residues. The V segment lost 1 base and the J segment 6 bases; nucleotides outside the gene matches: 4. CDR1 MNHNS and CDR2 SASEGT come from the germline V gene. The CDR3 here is CASSEETGGAEAFF. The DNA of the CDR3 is TGTGCCAGCAGTGAAGAAACAGGGGGAGCTGAAGCTTTCTTT.

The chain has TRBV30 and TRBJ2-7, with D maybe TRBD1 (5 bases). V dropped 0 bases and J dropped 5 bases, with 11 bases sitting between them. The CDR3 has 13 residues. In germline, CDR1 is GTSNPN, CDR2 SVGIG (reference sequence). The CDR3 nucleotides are TGTGCCTGGAGTGTACCAGGGTTCCACGAGCAGTACTTC. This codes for CAWSVPGFHEQYF.

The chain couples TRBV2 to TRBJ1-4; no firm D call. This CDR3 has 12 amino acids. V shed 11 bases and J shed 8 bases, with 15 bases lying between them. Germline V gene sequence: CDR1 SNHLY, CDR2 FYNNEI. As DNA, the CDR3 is TGTGCCCACGGAGACCTCAAAGAAAAACTGTTTTTT. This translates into CAHGDLKEKLFF.

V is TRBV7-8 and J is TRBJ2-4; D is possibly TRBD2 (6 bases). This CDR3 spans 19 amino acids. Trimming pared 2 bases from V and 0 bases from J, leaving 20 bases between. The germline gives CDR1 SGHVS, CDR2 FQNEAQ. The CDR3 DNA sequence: TGTGCCAGCAGCTTACGGGGGTATAAGGAGAGTCTAGCCAAAAACATTCAGTACTTC. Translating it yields CASSLRGYKESLAKNIQYF.

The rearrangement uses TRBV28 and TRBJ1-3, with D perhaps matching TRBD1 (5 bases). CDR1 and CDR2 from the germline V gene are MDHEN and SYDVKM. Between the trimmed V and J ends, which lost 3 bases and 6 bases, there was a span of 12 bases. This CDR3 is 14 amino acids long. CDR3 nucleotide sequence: TGTGCCAGCAGTTTCTCCAGGGTGGTAAACACCATATATTTT. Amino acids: CASSFSRVVNTIYF. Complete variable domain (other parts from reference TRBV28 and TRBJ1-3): DVKVTQSSRYLVKRTGEKVFLECVQDMDHENMFWYRQDPGLGLRLIYFSYDVKMKEKGDIPEGYSVSREKKERFSLILESASTNQTSMYLCASSFSRVVNTIYFGEGSWLTVV.

The CDR3 coding sequence is TGTGCCAGCAGCTTGAGGACACCTTACACCGGGGAGCTGTTTTTT. Translated, it gives CASSLRTPYTGELFF. This chain uses TRBV5-5 with TRBJ2-2, with a tentative D call TRBD1 (5 bases). V lost 1 base and J 3 bases, leaving 10 bases between the germline ends. Germline loops: CDR1 SGHKS, CDR2 YYEKEE (reference sequence). There are 15 residues in the CDR3.

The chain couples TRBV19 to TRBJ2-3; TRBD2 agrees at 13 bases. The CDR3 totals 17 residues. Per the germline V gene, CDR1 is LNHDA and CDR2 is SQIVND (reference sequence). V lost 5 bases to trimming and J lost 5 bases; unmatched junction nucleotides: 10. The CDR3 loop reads CASSDPPGLAGLDTQYF. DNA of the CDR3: TGTGCCAGTAGTGACCCTCCGGGACTAGCGGGATTAGATACGCAGTATTTT.

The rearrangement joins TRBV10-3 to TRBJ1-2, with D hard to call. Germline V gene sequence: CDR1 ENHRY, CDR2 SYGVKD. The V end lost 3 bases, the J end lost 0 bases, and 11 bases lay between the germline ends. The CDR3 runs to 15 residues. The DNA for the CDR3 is TGTGCCATCAGTGAAGCCAGGCCACCTAACTATGGCTACACCTTC. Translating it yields CAISEARPPNYGYTF.

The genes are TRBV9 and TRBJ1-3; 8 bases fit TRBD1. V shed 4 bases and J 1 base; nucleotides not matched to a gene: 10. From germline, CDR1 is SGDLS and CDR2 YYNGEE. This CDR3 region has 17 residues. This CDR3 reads CASSPGQGSMSGNTIYF. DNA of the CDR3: TGTGCCAGCAGCCCTGGACAGGGTTCTATGTCTGGAAACACCATATATTTT.

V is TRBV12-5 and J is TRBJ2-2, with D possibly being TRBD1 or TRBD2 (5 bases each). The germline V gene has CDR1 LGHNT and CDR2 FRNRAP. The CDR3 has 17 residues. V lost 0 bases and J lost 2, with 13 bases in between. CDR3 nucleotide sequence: TGTGCTAGTGGTTTGGTACCCGGGACCGAAAACACCGGGGAGCTGTTTTTT. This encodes CASGLVPGTENTGELFF.

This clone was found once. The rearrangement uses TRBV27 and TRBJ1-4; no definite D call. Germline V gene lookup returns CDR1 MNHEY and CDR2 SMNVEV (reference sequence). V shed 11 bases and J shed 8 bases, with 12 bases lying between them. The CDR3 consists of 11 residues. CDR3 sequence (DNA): TGTGCCGCCGGGGTGGGCGAAAAACTGTTTTTT. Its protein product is CAAGVGEKLFF.

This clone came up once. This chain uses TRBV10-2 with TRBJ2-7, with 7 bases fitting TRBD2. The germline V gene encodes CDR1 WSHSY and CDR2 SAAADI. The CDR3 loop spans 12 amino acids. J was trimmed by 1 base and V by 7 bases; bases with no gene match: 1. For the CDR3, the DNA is TGCGCCAGCACCGGGGGGTCCTACGAGCAGTACTTC. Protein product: CASTGGSYEQYF.

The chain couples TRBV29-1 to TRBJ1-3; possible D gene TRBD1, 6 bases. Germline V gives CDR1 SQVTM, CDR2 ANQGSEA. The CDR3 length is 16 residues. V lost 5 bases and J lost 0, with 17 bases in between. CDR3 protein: CSVFAPQGSSGNTIYF. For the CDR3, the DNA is TGCAGCGTTTTCGCGCCACAGGGCAGCTCTGGAAACACCATATATTTT.

CDR3 sequence reads: CASRAGPSPYYGYTF. The CDR3 DNA reads TGTGCCAGCAGGGCGGGACCGTCCCCATACTATGGCTACACCTTC. J is TRBJ1-2 and V is TRBV2, with a tentative D call TRBD1 (5 bases). V lost 6 bases and J lost 3, with 17 bases in between. The CDR3 has 15 amino acids. CDR1 and CDR2 (germline): SNHLY, FYNNEI. Variable domain in full (rest from reference TRBV2 and TRBJ1-2): EPEVTQTPSHQVTQMGQEVILRCVPISNHLYFYWYRQILGQKVEFLVSFYNNEISEKSEIFDDQFSVERPDGSNFTLKIRSTKLEDSAMYFCASRAGPSPYYGYTFGSGTRLTVV.

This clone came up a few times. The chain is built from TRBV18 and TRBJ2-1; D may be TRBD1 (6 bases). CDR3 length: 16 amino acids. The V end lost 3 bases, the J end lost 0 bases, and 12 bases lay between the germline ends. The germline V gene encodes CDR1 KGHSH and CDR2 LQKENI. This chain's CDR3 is CASSPPGQSSYNEQFF. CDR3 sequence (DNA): TGTGCCAGCTCACCCCCGGGACAAAGCTCCTACAATGAGCAGTTCTTC.

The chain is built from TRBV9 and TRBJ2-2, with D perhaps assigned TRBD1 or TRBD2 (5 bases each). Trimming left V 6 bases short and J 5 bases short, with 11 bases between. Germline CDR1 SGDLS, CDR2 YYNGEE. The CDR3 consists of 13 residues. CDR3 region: CASTREGTGELFF. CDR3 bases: TGTGCCAGCACTAGAGAGGGGACCGGGGAGCTGTTTTTT.